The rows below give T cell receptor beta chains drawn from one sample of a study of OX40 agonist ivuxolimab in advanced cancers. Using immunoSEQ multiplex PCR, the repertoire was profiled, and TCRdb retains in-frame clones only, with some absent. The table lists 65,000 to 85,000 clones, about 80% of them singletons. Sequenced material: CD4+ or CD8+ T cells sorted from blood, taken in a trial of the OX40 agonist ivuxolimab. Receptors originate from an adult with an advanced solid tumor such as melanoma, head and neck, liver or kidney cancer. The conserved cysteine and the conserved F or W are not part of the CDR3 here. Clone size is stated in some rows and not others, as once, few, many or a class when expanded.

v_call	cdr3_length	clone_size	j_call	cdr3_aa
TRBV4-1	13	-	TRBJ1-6	ASSRGQVENSPLH
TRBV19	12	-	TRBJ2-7	ASSMRGTAYEQY
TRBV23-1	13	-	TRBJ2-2	ASSRGQRHTGELF
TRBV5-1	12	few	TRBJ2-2	ASSMTTNTGELF
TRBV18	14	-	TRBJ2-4	ASSPVQGGIENIQY
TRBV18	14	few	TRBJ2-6	ASSRDWNSGANVLT
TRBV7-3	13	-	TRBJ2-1	ASSPQGFSYNEQF
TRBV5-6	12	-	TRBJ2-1	ASSLDALNNEQF
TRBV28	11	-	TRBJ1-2	ASSSGQYYGYT
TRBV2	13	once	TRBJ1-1	ASSEGRGLVAEAF
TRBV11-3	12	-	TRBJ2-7	ASSVGRSSYEQY
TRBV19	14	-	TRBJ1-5	ASSIYLQGDNQPQH
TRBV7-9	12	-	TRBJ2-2	ASSFWDRTGELF
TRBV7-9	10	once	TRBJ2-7	ASLGTSYEQY
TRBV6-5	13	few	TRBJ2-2	ASSNGGAHTGELF
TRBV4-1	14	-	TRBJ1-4	ASSQDRAGGGEKLF
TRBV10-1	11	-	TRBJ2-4	ARRGSTKNIQY
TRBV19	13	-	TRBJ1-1	ASSNYRVFYTEAF
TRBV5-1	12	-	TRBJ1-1	ASSLGQMNTEAF
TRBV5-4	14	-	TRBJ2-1	ASSEGLAGGLNEQF
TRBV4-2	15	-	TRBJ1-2	ASSQDWGTGGENGYT
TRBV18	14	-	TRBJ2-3	ASSLFDREGTDTQY
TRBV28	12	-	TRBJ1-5	ASSPTGVIQPQH
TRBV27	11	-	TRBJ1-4	ASSLEGEEKLF
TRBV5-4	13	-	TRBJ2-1	ASSATGRSYNEQF
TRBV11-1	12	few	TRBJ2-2	ACRTSANTGELF
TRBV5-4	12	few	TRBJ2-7	ASTLGQGAYEQY
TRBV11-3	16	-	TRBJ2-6	ASSLGGQGASGANVLT
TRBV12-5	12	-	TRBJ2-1	ASDSGGSYNEQF
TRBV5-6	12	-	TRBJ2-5	ASSSGKGQETQY
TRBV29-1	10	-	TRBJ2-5	SVEVQGRTQY
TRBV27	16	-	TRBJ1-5	ASSPPGTDSHSNQPQH
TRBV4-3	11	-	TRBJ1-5	ASSQDPDQPQH
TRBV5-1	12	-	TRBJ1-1	ASSGGLINTEAF
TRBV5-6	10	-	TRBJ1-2	ASSLVGLGYT
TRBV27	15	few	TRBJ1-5	ASSASFLPQGLQPQH
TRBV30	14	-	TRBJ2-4	AWSKDRMQDENIQY
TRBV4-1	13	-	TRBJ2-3	ASSPGLAGTDTQY
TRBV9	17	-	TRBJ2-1	ASSVQASGSFSSYNEQF